The T cell receptor (beta chain) described here comes from a study of T cell responses to AZD1222 COVID-19 vaccine. Overall study results and limits: With two AZD1222 doses given, Spike-specific TCR breadth and depth both rose. Donors were mostly white British, more females; clonal diversity possibly underestimated.

Comments on this clone: Its antigen is as yet unknown.

Per the germline V gene, CDR1 is KGHDR and CDR2 is SFDVKD. Trimming stripped 1 base from V and 5 bases from J, with 4 bases between. The CDR3 covers 12 residues. Data came from immunoSEQ multiplex PCR; TCRdb stores just in-frame clones and leaves some out. The repertoire holds some 140,000 clones, with approximately 88% as singletons. J is TRBJ1-2 and V is TRBV24-1; D ambiguous. The clonotype was recovered from an adult who received the AZD1222 COVID-19 vaccine. The sample here was peripheral blood, taken 28 days after the second AZD1222 dose. CDR3 DNA: TGTGCCACCAGTGATTTAATATATGGCTACACCTTC. Amino acid sequence: CATSDLIYGYTF.